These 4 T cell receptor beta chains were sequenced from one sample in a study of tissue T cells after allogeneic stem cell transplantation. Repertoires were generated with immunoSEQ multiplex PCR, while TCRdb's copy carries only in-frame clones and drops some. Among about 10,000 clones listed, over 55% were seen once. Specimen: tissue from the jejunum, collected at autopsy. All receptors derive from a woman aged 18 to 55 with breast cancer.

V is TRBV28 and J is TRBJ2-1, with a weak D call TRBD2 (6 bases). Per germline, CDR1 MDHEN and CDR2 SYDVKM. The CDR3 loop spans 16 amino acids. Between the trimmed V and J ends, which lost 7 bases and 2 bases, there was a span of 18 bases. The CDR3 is CASTFLTGGAYNEQFF. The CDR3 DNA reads TGTGCCAGCACCTTTCTAACCGGCGGGGCCTACAATGAGCAGTTCTTC.

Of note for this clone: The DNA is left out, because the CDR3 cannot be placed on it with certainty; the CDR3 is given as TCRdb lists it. CDR3 protein: CASSFGPGDTQYF. The chain uses TRBV7-2 and TRBJ2-3. Germline-derived CDR1 and CDR2 are SGHTA and FQGNSA. The CDR3 adds up to 13 amino acids, both ends counted.

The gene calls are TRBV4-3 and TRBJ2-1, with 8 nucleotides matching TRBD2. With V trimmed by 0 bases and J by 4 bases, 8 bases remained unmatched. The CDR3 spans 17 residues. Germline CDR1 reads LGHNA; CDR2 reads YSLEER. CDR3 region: CASSQDLRTSTYNEQFF. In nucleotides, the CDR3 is TGCGCCAGCAGCCAAGATCTTCGGACTAGCACATACAATGAGCAGTTCTTC.

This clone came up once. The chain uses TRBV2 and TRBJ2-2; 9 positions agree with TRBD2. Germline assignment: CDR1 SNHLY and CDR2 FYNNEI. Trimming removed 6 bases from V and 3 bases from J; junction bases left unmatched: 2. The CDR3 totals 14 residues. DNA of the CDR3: TGTGCCAGCAGGGGACTAGCTGACACCGGGGAGCTGTTTTTT. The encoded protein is CASRGLADTGELFF.